This T cell receptor (beta chain) stems from a study of regulatory T cells in long-lasting Graves disease. Time point denoted: newly diagnosed GD, antithyroid drugs for less than 3 months. With RNA extracted from PBMCs as input, the TCR library was made. Arm-PCR with iRepertoire HTBI primers amplified the CDR3 regions for these TCR beta libraries. TCRdb passed the multiplex PCR reads through MiXCR, listing each CDR3 protein once. The data show roughly 430,000 distinct CDR3 sequences, with 16% seen just once and roughly a tenth held by the top ten. Germline CDR1 reads KGHSH; CDR2 reads LQKENI. The V end lost 8 bases, the J end lost 4 bases, and 12 bases lay between the germline ends. The CDR3 totals 13 residues. This clonotype was detected ten times or more. These sequences were also reported in another study, on T cells in Graves' hyperthyroidism and ophthalmopathy. That paper adds: HTBI primers were the set used in a first-round RT-PCR of the TCR CDR3.

Source: peripheral blood mononuclear cells (PBMCs), taken at new diagnosis, from a patient treated with antithyroid drugs. V and J are TRBV18 and TRBJ1-5; possibly TRBD1 for D (5 bases). This TCR derives from a woman aged 25 to 39 with Graves disease. The CDR3 region is CASSRDRNQPQHF. The CDR3 DNA reads as TGTGCCAGCAGTAGGGACCGAAATCAGCCCCAGCATTTT.